What follows are 26 T cell receptor beta chains derived from one specimen sequenced in a study of T cells in Graves' hyperthyroidism and ophthalmopathy. Amplification yielded TCR beta CDR3 regions, with RNA transcripts as the source. Initially, a first-round RT-PCR of the TCR CDR3 employed the HTBI primer set. TCRdb processed the multiplex PCR reads anew with MiXCR; each CDR3 protein has one entry. Seen here are 500,000 to 650,000 distinct CDR3 sequences, around 20% observed once, and the top ten hold roughly 47%. Sequencing input: blood. The receptors were gathered from a man aged 35 to 55 with Graves' ophthalmopathy.

This clonotype was counted only a few times. The chain uses TRBV20-1 and TRBJ2-5, with 12 bases lining up with TRBD2. The CDR3 is 14 amino acids. V trimming: 5 bases; J trimming: 3 bases; junction bases outside the gene matches: 4. Germline V gene lookup returns CDR1 DFQATT and CDR2 SNEGSKA (reference sequence). CDR3: CSADRTSGEETQYF. The CDR3 DNA is TGCAGTGCTGACCGGACTAGCGGGGAAGAGACCCAGTACTTC.

This clonotype was picked up a small number of times. The chain uses TRBV9 and TRBJ2-1; TRBD2 agrees at 9 bases. V lost 0 bases and J lost 7; bases outside the gene matches: 5. CDR1 is SGDLS, CDR2 YYNGEE, per germline. This CDR3 has 15 amino acids. The CDR3 protein is CASSVDLAGINEQFF. The CDR3 DNA follows: TGTGCCAGCAGCGTAGACCTAGCGGGGATAAATGAGCAGTTCTTC.

The table lists this clonotype with many counts. The chain has TRBV6-1 and TRBJ2-7, with D possibly being TRBD1 (6 bases). V gave up 2 bases and J gave up 3 bases, with 11 bases separating them. The CDR3 is made up of 14 amino acids. Germline lookup yields CDR1 MNHNS and CDR2 SASEGT. The CDR3 region is CASSETGLDYEQYF. CDR3 sequence (DNA): TGTGCCAGCAGTGAAACAGGGCTCGACTACGAGCAGTACTTC.

This sequence joins TRBV7-2 and TRBJ2-7; 7 bases are a match to TRBD1. CDR1 and CDR2 (germline): SGHTA, FQGNSA. V lost 5 bases to trimming and J lost 3 bases; unmatched junction nucleotides: 7. This CDR3 contains 14 residues. The CDR3 loop is CASSRTTGDYEQYF. CDR3 coding DNA: TGTGCCAGCAGCCGAACCACAGGGGACTACGAGCAGTACTTC.

This clonotype was observed a few times. The genes are TRBV11-2 and TRBJ2-6; TRBD2 aligns across 9 bases. Germline CDR1 is SGHAT and CDR2 is FQNNGV. The V gene end was trimmed by 1 base and the J gene end by 0 bases; junction bases not matched to a gene: 4. The CDR3 sequence is 18 residues long. CDR3 residues: CASSLVAGAISGANVLTF. The CDR3 DNA reads as TGTGCCAGCAGCTTAGTAGCGGGGGCAATCTCTGGGGCCAACGTCCTGACTTTC.

This clonotype has at least ten counts. The CDR3 DNA is TGTGCCAGCAGCCCAGATTACTCTGGAAACACCATATATTTT. Residues: CASSPDYSGNTIYF. This chain links TRBV9 with TRBJ1-3, with D unresolved. The germline V gene has CDR1 SGDLS and CDR2 YYNGEE. This CDR3 region has 14 residues. Trimming left V 4 bases short and J 0 bases short, with 8 bases between.

CDR3 sequence (DNA): TGTGCCAGTACCCCCCCCCCGGGACAGGTACTTTTCTTT. Protein product: CASTPPPGQVLFF. The gene calls are TRBV19 and TRBJ1-1, with 8 bases fitting TRBD1. This CDR3 has 13 residues. The trim removed 7 bases at V and 13 bases at J, leaving 14 bases unmatched. Per the germline V gene, CDR1 is LNHDA and CDR2 is SQIVND (reference sequence).

The V call is TRBV5-1, the J call TRBJ1-2; 7 bases line up with TRBD1. This CDR3 has 13 residues. Germline V gene lookup returns CDR1 SGHRS and CDR2 YFSETQ. V lost 5 bases to trimming and J lost 3 bases; unmatched junction nucleotides: 4. CDR3 sequence: CASSSDRDYGYTF. CDR3 bases: TGCGCCAGCAGTAGTGACAGGGACTATGGCTACACCTTC. The full variable domain, its missing parts supplied by reference TRBV5-1 and TRBJ1-2, is KAGVTQTPRYLIKTRGQQVTLSCSPISGHRSVSWYQQTPGQGLQFLFEYFSETQRNKGNFPGRFSGRQFSNSRSEMNVSTLELGDSALYLCASSSDRDYGYTFGSGTRLTVV.

This clonotype occurred many times. The chain carries TRBV10-3 and TRBJ1-1; D perhaps matches TRBD1 (6 bases). Germline-derived CDR1 and CDR2 are ENHRY and SYGVKD. This CDR3 has 15 amino acids. V dropped 2 bases and J dropped 2 bases, with 12 bases sitting between them. The CDR3 nucleotides read TGTGCCATCAGTGAGAATAAACAGGGTAACACTGAAGCTTTCTTT. This codes for CAISENKQGNTEAFF.

This sequence joins TRBV19 and TRBJ1-2; D is uncertain. Germline assignment: CDR1 LNHDA and CDR2 SQIVND (reference sequence). The CDR3 length is 16 residues. With 9 bases removed from V and 0 bases from J, the gap between germline ends came to 20 bases. CDR3 sequence (DNA): TGTGCCAGCTTACAGTTTCCCGAGATAACTAACTATGGCTACACCTTC. Protein product: CASLQFPEITNYGYTF.

This clonotype appeared a few times. The chain recombines TRBV4-1 with TRBJ1-2, with D maybe TRBD1 (6 bases). The CDR3 is 16 residues long. Per the germline V gene, CDR1 is MGHRA and CDR2 is YSYEKL. V gave up 1 base and J gave up 1 base, with 13 bases separating them. CDR3 residues: CASSQGWSGVNYGYTF. In nucleotides, the CDR3 is TGCGCCAGCAGCCAAGGGTGGTCAGGGGTTAACTATGGCTACACCTTC.

The rearrangement uses TRBV24-1 and TRBJ2-3, with D maybe TRBD2 (6 bases). CDR1 and CDR2 (germline): KGHDR, SFDVKD. The CDR3 totals 15 residues. In nucleotides, the CDR3 is TGTGCGACCCGATCCGGGACTCAGATCACAGATACGCAGTATTTT. Its protein product is CATRSGTQITDTQYF.

This clonotype was seen more than once but under ten times. The rearrangement joins TRBV20-1 to TRBJ1-2; the D gene is possibly TRBD1 (6 bases). V was shortened by 1 base and J by 6 bases, with 12 bases between the two germline ends. The CDR3 sequence is 13 residues long. From germline, CDR1 is DFQATT and CDR2 SNEGSKA (reference sequence). Here the CDR3 DNA reads TGCAGTGCTAGAGCGGAATGGGGGCATGGCTACACCTTC. Translating gives CSARAEWGHGYTF.

In its sample, this clonotype was seen a few times. J is TRBJ1-2 and V is TRBV14; weak D call: TRBD1 (5 bases). The V gene's germline CDR1 is SGHDN and CDR2 FVKESK. This CDR3 has 13 amino acids. V was shortened by 4 bases and J by 4 bases, with 10 bases between the two germline ends. The CDR3 nucleotides are TGTGCCAGCAGCCCGGGGCGGATCTATGGCTACACCTTC. Translating it yields CASSPGRIYGYTF. Using reference TRBV14 and TRBJ1-2 for the parts outside the CDR3, the full variable domain is EAGVTQFPSHSVIEKGQTVTLRCDPISGHDNLYWYRRVMGKEIKFLLHFVKESKQDESGMPNNRFLAERTGGTYSTLKVQPAELEDSGVYFCASSPGRIYGYTFGSGTRLTVV.

The rearrangement joins TRBV29-1 to TRBJ2-3; 9 bases map to TRBD2. Germline V gene sequence: CDR1 SQVTM, CDR2 ANQGSEA. The CDR3 runs 11 residues. V shed 3 bases, J shed 9 bases, and the junction held 1 base outside the gene matches. The CDR3 loop is CSVERGGTQYF. Written as DNA, the CDR3 is TGCAGCGTTGAGCGGGGGGGGACGCAGTATTTT.

This clonotype was counted at least ten times. V gene TRBV7-2 combines with J gene TRBJ2-1; D is possibly TRBD2 (5 bases). This CDR3 has 14 residues. Between the trimmed V and J ends, which lost 3 bases and 5 bases, there was a span of 11 bases. Germline CDR1 reads SGHTA; CDR2 reads FQGNSA. This chain's CDR3 is CASSLGPGNNEQFF. Written as DNA, the CDR3 is TGTGCCAGCAGCTTGGGCCCCGGGAACAATGAGCAGTTCTTC.

The chain links TRBV12-3 or TRBV12-4 to TRBJ2-3, with TRBD1 matching over 8 bases. V gave up 5 bases and J gave up 9 bases; unmatched junction bases: 4. The CDR3 covers 12 residues. The CDR3 coding sequence is TGTGCCAGCAGTAAAACAGGGGGGACGCAGTATTTT. It encodes CASSKTGGTQYF.

This clonotype was counted a few times. CDR3 residues: CASSEGGVRKNTIYF. As DNA, the CDR3 is TGTGCCAGCAGTGAGGGGGGGGTCAGAAAAAACACCATATATTTT. V is TRBV2 and J is TRBJ1-3, with a possible D match to TRBD1 (5 bases). The germline V gene has CDR1 SNHLY and CDR2 FYNNEI. The V and J ends lost 3 bases and 6 bases respectively, with 15 bases between them. The CDR3 has 15 residues.

CDR3 sequence (DNA): TGCGCCAGCAGCTCTGGACAGAGCACTGAAGCTTTCTTT. Amino acids: CASSSGQSTEAFF. The rearrangement links TRBV5-1 to TRBJ1-1; possible D gene TRBD1, 6 bases. V lost 3 bases and J 4 bases, leaving 10 bases between the germline ends. The length of the CDR3 is 13 residues. CDR1 and CDR2 from the germline V gene are SGHRS and YFSETQ.

The CDR3 DNA follows: TGCGCCAGCAGCCCGGGGGGGCCTCCGGGGCTGAGGGTGATTTGGGGCTATGGCTACACCTTC. This sequence encodes CASSPGGPPGLRVIWGYGYTF. The V and J genes are TRBV5-1 and TRBJ1-2; tentatively, D is TRBD1 (6 bases). Looked up from germline, CDR1 is SGHRS and CDR2 is YFSETQ. With 4 bases removed from V and 4 bases from J, the gap between germline ends came to 35 bases. This CDR3 comprises 21 residues.

This clonotype was observed many times. The chain joins TRBV15 to TRBJ1-1, with D maybe TRBD1 (5 bases). Trimming stripped 1 base from V and 5 bases from J, with 20 bases between. The CDR3 consists of 17 residues. CDR1 is LNHNV, CDR2 YYDKDF, per germline (reference sequence). The CDR3 DNA follows: TGTGCCACCAGCAGAGGGATATGGGGCCCACGAGGGACTGAAGCTTTCTTT. This translates into CATSRGIWGPRGTEAFF.

This clonotype appeared a single time. The gene calls are TRBV20-1 and TRBJ2-7, with 10 bases lining up with TRBD2. V shed 4 bases and J 2 bases; nucleotides not matched to a gene: 20. CDR1 DFQATT and CDR2 SNEGSKA come from the germline V gene (reference sequence). The length of the CDR3 is 19 residues. Written as DNA, the CDR3 is TGCAGTGCTACCCAAGTGGGTGGGCTAGCGGGGGCCTATACCTACGAGCAGTACTTC. It is translated as CSATQVGGLAGAYTYEQYF.

The chain is built from TRBV7-2 and TRBJ2-1; D unresolved. The CDR3 spans 14 residues. The V and J ends lost 1 base and 9 bases respectively, with 13 bases between them. Looked up from germline, CDR1 is SGHTA and CDR2 is FQGNSA. CDR3 amino acids: CASSLDGLGGEQFF. The CDR3 coding sequence is TGTGCCAGCAGCTTAGATGGGTTGGGCGGTGAGCAGTTCTTC. Variable domain in full (rest from reference TRBV7-2 and TRBJ2-1): GAGVSQSPSNKVTEKGKDVELRCDPISGHTALYWYRQSLGQGLEFLIYFQGNSAPDKSGLPSDRFSAERTGGSVSTLTIQRTQQEDSAVYLCASSLDGLGGEQFFGPGTRLTVL.

In this sample, this clonotype turned up many times. The rearrangement links TRBV11-2 to TRBJ2-1; D is unresolved. CDR1 is SGHAT and CDR2 is FQNNGV in the germline V gene. Trimming shortened V by 2 bases and J by 7 bases, and 6 bases separated the two germline ends. This CDR3 is 12 amino acids long. Here the CDR3 reads CASSLLRNEQFF. The CDR3 bases are TGTGCCAGCAGCTTACTTAGGAATGAGCAGTTCTTC.

This clonotype turned up a few times. The chain is built from TRBV11-2 and TRBJ1-5; D perhaps matches TRBD1 (5 bases). CDR1 is SGHAT and CDR2 is FQNNGV in the germline V gene. The CDR3 sequence is 16 residues long. V lost 0 bases to trimming and J lost 5 bases, with 14 bases between them. CDR3 DNA sequence: TGTGCCAGCAGCTTAGATGGACGACAGATATATCAGCCCCAGCATTTT. It translates to CASSLDGRQIYQPQHF. The full variable domain, in which reference TRBV11-2 and TRBJ1-5 provide the parts outside the CDR3, is EAGVAQSPRYKIIEKRQSVAFWCNPISGHATLYWYQQILGQGPKLLIQFQNNGVVDDSQLPKDRFSAERLKGVDSTLKIQPAKLEDSAVYLCASSLDGRQIYQPQHFGDGTRLSIL.

The genes are TRBV6-9 and TRBJ1-6, with D unresolved. Trimming removed 3 bases at V and 8 bases at J, with 8 bases between. Germline values: CDR1 MNHGY, CDR2 SVAAGI. The CDR3 spans 13 residues. CDR3 loop: CASSYGSYSPLHF. In DNA, the CDR3 is TGTGCCAGCAGTTACGGGAGCTATTCACCCCTCCACTTT.